One sample yielded the 10 T cell receptor beta chains listed below, sequenced in a study of molecular identifiers for immune sequencing clone quantification. TCRdb itself ran the PCR reads through MiXCR, one entry per CDR3 protein. The sample lists approximately 100,000 distinct CDR3 sequences, roughly a third occurring once. The sequenced sample consisted of naive CD8+ T cells from blood, with Jurkat cell RNA spiked in. Subset given: FACS-sorted CD8+CD4-CCR7+CD45RA+ naive T cells. These receptor sequences come from a human donor in good health. Some libraries in this study had Jurkat cell RNA spiked in.

This chain links TRBV7-2 with TRBJ2-3; 9 positions agree with TRBD2. V lost 1 base, J lost 0 bases, and 8 bases stayed unmatched. CDR3 length: 18 amino acids. The germline V gene has CDR1 SGHTA and CDR2 FQGNSA. The CDR3 reads CASSLGLEREVSTDTQYF. The DNA for the CDR3 is TGTGCCAGCAGCTTAGGTCTCGAGCGGGAGGTGAGCACAGATACGCAGTATTTT.

This clonotype has a count of ten or more. The chain recombines TRBV28 with TRBJ2-3; TRBD1 is a possible D gene (6 bases). This CDR3 region has 16 residues. The germline gives CDR1 MDHEN, CDR2 SYDVKM. V lost 5 bases and J lost 1, with 16 bases in between. The CDR3 region is CASSLEGEPGTDTQYF. The CDR3 DNA is TGTGCCAGCAGTCTCGAGGGGGAGCCCGGCACAGATACGCAGTATTTT.

This chain links TRBV20-1 with TRBJ2-5; D not resolved. CDR1 and CDR2 (germline): DFQATT, SNEGSKA (reference sequence). V was clipped by 1 base and J by 4 bases, with 13 bases between them. The CDR3 consists of 14 residues. CDR3 DNA sequence: TGCAGTGCTAGAGGAAGGTTTATGGGAGAGACCCAGTACTTC. This encodes CSARGRFMGETQYF.

About this clonotype itself: A much larger clonotype is one base distant, so this may be a read error. The rearrangement links TRBV28 to TRBJ2-7, with 7 bases matching TRBD1. The CDR3 sequence is 16 residues long. From germline, CDR1 is MDHEN and CDR2 SYDVKM. The junction had 10 bases not matched to a gene; V was cut back by 5 bases and J by 0 bases. In DNA, the CDR3 is TGTGCCAGCAGTCTTAACCGGGACAGTGGCTCCTACGAGCAGTACTTC. It encodes CASSLNRDSGSYEQYF.

There are a few counts of this clonotype. The chain recombines TRBV27 with TRBJ2-7, with TRBD2 matching 7 bases. The CDR3 totals 14 residues. J gave up 3 bases and V 4 bases, and 6 bases lay outside the gene matches. CDR1 MNHEY and CDR2 SMNVEV come from the germline V gene (reference sequence). The CDR3: CASSSGLDIYEQYF. Written as DNA, the CDR3 is TGTGCCAGCAGTTCCGGACTAGATATCTACGAGCAGTACTTC.

This chain links TRBV27 with TRBJ2-7; 10 positions agree with TRBD2. CDR3 length equals 15 residues. V trimming: 4 bases; J trimming: 3 bases; junction bases outside the gene matches: 6. Germline loops: CDR1 MNHEY, CDR2 SMNVEV (reference sequence). CDR3 loop: CASSYEREGLYEQYF. The CDR3 bases are TGTGCCAGCAGTTATGAGCGGGAGGGTCTCTACGAGCAGTACTTC.

As for this clonotype: A much larger clone sits a single nucleotide away, making a read error possible. This sequence joins TRBV12-3 or TRBV12-4 and TRBJ2-7, with 10 bases fitting TRBD2. This CDR3 has 12 residues. The chain's CDR3 is CASSPGLARGLV. The CDR3 DNA follows: TGTGCCAGCAGCCCGGGACTAGCGAGAGGGTTAGTC.

This clonotype has more than one count but fewer than ten. V gene TRBV13 combines with J gene TRBJ2-4; no clear D. The V end was cut by 2 bases, the J end by 1 base, with 9 bases between. From germline, CDR1 is PRHDT and CDR2 FYEKMQ (reference sequence). The CDR3 runs to 15 residues. CDR3 sequence reads: CASSLQDFAKNIQYF. The CDR3, as DNA: TGTGCCAGCAGCTTACAAGACTTCGCCAAAAACATTCAGTACTTC.

Turning to this clonotype: As the CDR3 is not closed by the conserved phenylalanine or tryptophan, this likely results from a read error. The chain carries TRBV19 and TRBJ2-2, with D possibly TRBD2 on 5 matching bases. The germline V gene has CDR1 LNHDA and CDR2 SQIVND (reference sequence). V was trimmed by 5 bases and J by 8 bases, leaving 18 bases between them. The CDR3 runs to 15 residues. The CDR3 is CASSPGLRALGELFL. CDR3 nucleotide sequence: TGTGCCAGTAGTCCCGGACTTCGGGCTCTGGGGGAGCTGTTTTTA.

This clonotype was seen repeatedly, ten times or more. The V call is TRBV15, the J call TRBJ1-5; D is unresolved. The CDR3 is 16 amino acids. The germline V gene encodes CDR1 LNHNV and CDR2 YYDKDF (reference sequence). Trimming stripped 5 bases from V and 0 bases from J, with 14 bases between. The CDR3 DNA is TGTGCCACCAGCCGCCTGTCGCACGTTAGCAATCAGCCCCAGCATTTT. Amino acids: CATSRLSHVSNQPQHF.